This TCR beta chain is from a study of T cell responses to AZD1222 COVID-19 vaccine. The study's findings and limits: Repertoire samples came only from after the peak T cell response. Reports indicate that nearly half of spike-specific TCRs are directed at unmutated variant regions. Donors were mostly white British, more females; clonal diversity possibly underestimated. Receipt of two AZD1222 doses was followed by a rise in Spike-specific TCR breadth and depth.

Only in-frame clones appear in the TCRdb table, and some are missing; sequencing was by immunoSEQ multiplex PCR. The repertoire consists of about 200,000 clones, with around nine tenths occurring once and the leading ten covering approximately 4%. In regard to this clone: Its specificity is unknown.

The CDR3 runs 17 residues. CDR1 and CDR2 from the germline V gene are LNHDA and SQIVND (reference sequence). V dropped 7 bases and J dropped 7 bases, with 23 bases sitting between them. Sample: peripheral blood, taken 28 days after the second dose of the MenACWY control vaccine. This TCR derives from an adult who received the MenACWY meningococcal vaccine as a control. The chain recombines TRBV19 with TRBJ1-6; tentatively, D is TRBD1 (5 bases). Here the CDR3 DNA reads TGTGCCAGTACCACGCCGGGAATAGGGGCAGGGAATTCACCCCTCCACTTT. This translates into CASTTPGIGAGNSPLHF.